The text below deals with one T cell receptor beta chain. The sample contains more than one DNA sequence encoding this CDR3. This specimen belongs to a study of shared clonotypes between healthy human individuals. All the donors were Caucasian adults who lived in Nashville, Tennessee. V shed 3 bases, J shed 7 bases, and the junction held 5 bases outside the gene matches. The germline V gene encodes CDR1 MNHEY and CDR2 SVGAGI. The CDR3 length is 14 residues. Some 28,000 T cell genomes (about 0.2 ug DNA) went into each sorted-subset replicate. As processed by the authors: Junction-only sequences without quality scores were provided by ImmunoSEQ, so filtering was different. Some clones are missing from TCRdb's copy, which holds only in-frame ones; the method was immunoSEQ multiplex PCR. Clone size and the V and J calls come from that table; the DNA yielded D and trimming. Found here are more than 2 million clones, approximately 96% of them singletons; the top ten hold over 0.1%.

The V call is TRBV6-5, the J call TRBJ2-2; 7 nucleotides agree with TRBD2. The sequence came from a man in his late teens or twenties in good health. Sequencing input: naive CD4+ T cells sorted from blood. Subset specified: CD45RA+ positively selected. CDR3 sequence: CASSYSRGGGELFF. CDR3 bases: TGTGCCAGCAGTTATTCTCGCGGGGGCGGGGAGCTGTTTTTT.